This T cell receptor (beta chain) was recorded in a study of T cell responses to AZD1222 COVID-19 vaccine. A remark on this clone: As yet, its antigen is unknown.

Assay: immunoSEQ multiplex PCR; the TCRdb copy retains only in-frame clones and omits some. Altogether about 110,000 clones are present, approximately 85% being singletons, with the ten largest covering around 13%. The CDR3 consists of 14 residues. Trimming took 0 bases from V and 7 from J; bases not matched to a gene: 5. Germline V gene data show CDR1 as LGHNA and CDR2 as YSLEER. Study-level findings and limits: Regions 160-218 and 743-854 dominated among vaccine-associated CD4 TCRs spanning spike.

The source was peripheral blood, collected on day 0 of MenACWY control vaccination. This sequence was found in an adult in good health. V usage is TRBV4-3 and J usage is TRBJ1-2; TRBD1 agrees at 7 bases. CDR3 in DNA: TGCGCCAGCAGCCAAGATCGGACAGGTGGTGGCTACACCTTC. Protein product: CASSQDRTGGGYTF.